Below, 9 T cell receptor beta chains from the same sample are listed, as sequenced in a study of CD8+CD57+ T cells in acquired aplastic anemia. Study-level findings and limits: Reduced diversity was recorded for CD8+CD57+ cells relative to total CD4+ and CD8+ pools in patients.

No antigen has been assigned to these receptors. Both TCR beta VDJ combination and CDR3 sequence profiling were carried out. Genomic DNA was the template for this profiling. One entry per CDR3 protein, called by TCRdb with MiXCR from the reads. The sample shows roughly 17,000 distinct CDR3 sequences, 30% to 45% of them seen only once. Before being chosen for sequencing, patients had shown CD8+CD57+ cell expansion by flow cytometry. Sequenced material: CD8+CD57+ T cells sorted from PBMCs. This sample's subset: bead-enriched CD8+CD57+ effector memory T cells from SAA patients. All receptors come from a human donor with aplastic anemia.

This clonotype was detected only once. One end of the junction does not line up with germline, which may come from a read error. The V and J genes are TRBV20-1 and TRBJ2-7; 11 nucleotides agree with TRBD1. The CDR3 totals 12 residues. The germline gives CDR1 DFQATT, CDR2 SNEGSKA (reference sequence). Here the CDR3 reads CSASGQGGEQHF. Here the CDR3 DNA reads TGCAGTGCTTCGGGACAGGGGGGCGAGCAGCACTTC.

In this sample, this clonotype turned up many times. V is TRBV19 and J is TRBJ2-3; no clear D. V lost 2 bases and J 2 bases, leaving 17 bases between the germline ends. Germline CDR1 is LNHDA and CDR2 is SQIVND (reference sequence). The CDR3 covers 17 residues. CDR3 bases: TGTGCCAGTAGTATATACCTGACCGACGCTCTCACAGATACGCAGTATTTT. This gives the protein CASSIYLTDALTDTQYF.

This chain uses TRBV5-1 with TRBJ1-1; D unresolved. V gave up 0 bases and J gave up 1 base, with 7 bases separating them. This CDR3 spans 14 amino acids. The germline V gene encodes CDR1 SGHRS and CDR2 YFSETQ. CDR3 nucleotide sequence: TGCGCCAGCAGCTTGGGGCTGGAGAACACTGAAGCTTTCTTT. It is translated as CASSLGLENTEAFF.

This clonotype showed up just a few times. This chain connects TRBV2 to TRBJ1-1; D perhaps matches TRBD1 (6 bases). There are 15 residues in the CDR3. V lost 3 bases to trimming and J lost 1 base, with 12 bases between them. Germline-derived CDR1 and CDR2 are SNHLY and FYNNEI. The CDR3 DNA is TGTGCCAGCAGTGAGTTAAGGGGGGCGAACACTGAAGCTTTCTTT. Protein sequence: CASSELRGANTEAFF.

The chain has TRBV7-2 and TRBJ2-7; D is possibly TRBD2 (7 bases). CDR3 size: 15 residues. Germline CDR1 is SGHTA and CDR2 is FQGNSA. Trimming removed 2 bases from V and 3 bases from J, with 14 bases in between. The CDR3: CASSLPGGGVYEQYF. As DNA, the CDR3 is TGTGCCAGCAGCTTACCCGGAGGGGGGGTCTACGAGCAGTACTTC.

This chain joins TRBV19 and TRBJ2-1; 16 bases map to TRBD2. This CDR3 is 18 amino acids long. The ends lost 3 bases at V and 2 bases at J; junction bases unmatched: 4. CDR1 is LNHDA and CDR2 is SQIVND in the germline V gene (reference sequence). CDR3 nucleotide sequence: TGTGCCAGTAGTATTGGGGGACTAGCGGGAGGGCCCTACAATGAGCAGTTCTTC. Amino acids: CASSIGGLAGGPYNEQFF.

At least ten counts were recorded for this clonotype. The chain carries TRBV14 and TRBJ2-2; 13 positions match TRBD2. V shed 6 bases, J shed 1 base, and the junction held 5 bases outside the gene matches. Germline V gives CDR1 SGHDN, CDR2 FVKESK. This CDR3 is 17 amino acids long. CDR3 DNA: TGTGCCAGCAGGTCGACTAGCGGGGGGTTGAACACCGGGGAGCTGTTTTTT. Translation: CASRSTSGGLNTGELFF.

The V gene is TRBV7-9, the J gene TRBJ1-2; tentatively, D is TRBD1 (6 bases). Trimming took 3 bases from V and 8 from J, leaving 13 bases between them. The germline gives CDR1 SEHNR, CDR2 FQNEAQ (reference sequence). The CDR3 is made up of 13 amino acids. The CDR3 protein is CASSFTQGDGYTF. The CDR3 DNA reads as TGTGCCAGCAGCTTCACACAGGGTGACGGCTACACCTTC.

This clonotype showed up many times. The chain uses TRBV9 and TRBJ2-1; tentatively, D is TRBD1 (6 bases). Germline lookup yields CDR1 SGDLS and CDR2 YYNGEE. The V end was cut by 2 bases, the J end by 0 bases, with 12 bases between. The CDR3 covers 16 residues. The CDR3 spells CASSVWDKSSYNEQFF. The CDR3 DNA reads TGTGCCAGCAGCGTTTGGGACAAAAGCTCCTACAATGAGCAGTTCTTC.